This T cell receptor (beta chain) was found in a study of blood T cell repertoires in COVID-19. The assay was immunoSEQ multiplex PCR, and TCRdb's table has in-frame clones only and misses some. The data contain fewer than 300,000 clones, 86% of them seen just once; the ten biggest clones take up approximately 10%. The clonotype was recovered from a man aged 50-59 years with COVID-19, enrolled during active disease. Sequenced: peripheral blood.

The CDR3 protein is CASSPPGVGSYYGYTF. The CDR3 DNA reads as TGTGCCAGCTCACCACCGGGTGTTGGGAGCTACTATGGCTACACCTTC. This rearrangement joins TRBV18 to TRBJ1-2; D unresolved. The CDR3 loop spans 16 amino acids. V shed 0 bases and J shed 3 bases, with 14 bases lying between them. Germline V CDR1 and CDR2: KGHSH, LQKENI.